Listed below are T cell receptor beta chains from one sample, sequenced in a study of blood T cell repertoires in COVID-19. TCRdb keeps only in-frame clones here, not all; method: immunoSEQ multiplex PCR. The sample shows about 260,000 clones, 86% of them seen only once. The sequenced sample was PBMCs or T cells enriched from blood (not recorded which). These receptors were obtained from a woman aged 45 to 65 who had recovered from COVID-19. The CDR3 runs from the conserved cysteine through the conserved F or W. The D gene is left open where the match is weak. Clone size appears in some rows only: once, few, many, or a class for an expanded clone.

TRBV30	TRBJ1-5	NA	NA	TGTGCCTGGAGTGGACAGAATAATCAGCCCCAGCATTTT	CAWSGQNNQPQHF
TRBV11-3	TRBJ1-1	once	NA	TGTGCCAGCAGCTCACGGTTCAACACTGAAGCTTTCTTT	CASSSRFNTEAFF
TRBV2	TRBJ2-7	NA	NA	TGTGCCAGCACCGGGAGCGGCTACGAGCAGTACTTC	CASTGSGYEQYF
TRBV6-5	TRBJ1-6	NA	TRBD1	TGTGCCAGCGCCGAGACAGGGGATTCACCCCTCCACTTT	CASAETGDSPLHF
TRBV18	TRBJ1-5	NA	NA	TGTGCCAGCTCAGCGGACGGACGGGGTCAGCCCCAGCATTTT	CASSADGRGQPQHF
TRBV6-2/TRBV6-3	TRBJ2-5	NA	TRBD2	TGTGCCAGCAGTCTAGCGGTTCACCAAGAGACCCAGTACTTC	CASSLAVHQETQYF
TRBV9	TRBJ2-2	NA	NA	TGTGCCAGCAGCGCAACAGGGTTCGCGAACACCGGGGAGCTGTTTTTT	CASSATGFANTGELFF
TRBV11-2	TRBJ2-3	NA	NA	TGTGCCAGCAGCTTAAGGCAGGGAGGGGGAACAGATACGCAGTATTTT	CASSLRQGGGTDTQYF
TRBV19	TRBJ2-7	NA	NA	TGTGCCAGTAGTATAAGGGTGGGGCTATCCTACGAGCAGTACTTC	CASSIRVGLSYEQYF
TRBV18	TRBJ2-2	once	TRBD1	TGTGCCAGCTCCCAGACCGGGACAGCGAACACCGGGGAGCTGTTTTTT	CASSQTGTANTGELFF
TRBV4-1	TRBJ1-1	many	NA	TGCGCCAGCAGCCAAGATAGCGAAGCCAAAGGGGCTTTCTTT	CASSQDSEAKGAFF
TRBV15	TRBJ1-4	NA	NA	TGTGCCACCAGCAGAGGGGGCGGGGGAAATGAAAAACTGTTTTTT	CATSRGGGGNEKLFF
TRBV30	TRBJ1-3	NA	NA	TGTGCCAGGGACGGAGCCTCTGGAAACACCATATATTTT	CARDGASGNTIYF
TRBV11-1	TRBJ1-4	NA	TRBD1	TGTGCCAGCAGCCGCTCGAAGACAGGGGCTAATGAAAAACTGTTTTTT	CASSRSKTGANEKLFF
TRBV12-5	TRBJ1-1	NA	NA	TGTGCTAGTGGGCCAGGGTTCGCTGAAGCTTTCTTT	CASGPGFAEAFF
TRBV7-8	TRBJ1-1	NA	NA	TGTGCCAGCAGCTTAATGTCGGTGAACACTGAAGCTTTCTTT	CASSLMSVNTEAFF
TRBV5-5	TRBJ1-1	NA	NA	TGTGCCAGCAGCTCCGGACTGGGTAGGACTGAAGCTTTCTTT	CASSSGLGRTEAFF
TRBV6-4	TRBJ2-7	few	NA	TGTGCCAGCATAGGGATACGGGAGCACTTCTACGAGCAGTACTTC	CASIGIREHFYEQYF
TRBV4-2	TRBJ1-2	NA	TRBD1	TGTGCCAGCAGCCAAGCTCTCTGGAGGGACAGGGACTATGGCTACACCTTC	CASSQALWRDRDYGYTF
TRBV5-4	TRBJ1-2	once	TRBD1	TGTGCCAGCAGCCCAGGGGGCGCGGGCTATGGCTACACCTTC	CASSPGGAGYGYTF
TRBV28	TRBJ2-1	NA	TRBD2	TGTGCCAGCAGTTTGCCCCTGAGGGCGGGAGGGCCTGATGAGCAGTTCTTC	CASSLPLRAGGPDEQFF
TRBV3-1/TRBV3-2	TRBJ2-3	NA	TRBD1	TGTGCCAGCAGCCAACGGACAGGAGATCCCACAGATACGCAGTATTTT	CASSQRTGDPTDTQYF
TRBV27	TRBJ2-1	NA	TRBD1	TGTGCCAGCAGTCCGGACAGGGGACCCAATGAGCAGTTCTTC	CASSPDRGPNEQFF
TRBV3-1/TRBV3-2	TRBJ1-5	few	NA	TGTGCCAGCAGCCAGAGTCCGGGACAGCCCCAGCATTTT	CASSQSPGQPQHF
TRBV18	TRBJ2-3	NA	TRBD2	TGTGCCAGCTCTCAAACCCGCGCGGGGGGCACAGATACGCAGTATTTT	CASSQTRAGGTDTQYF
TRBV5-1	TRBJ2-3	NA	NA	TGCGCCAGCAGCTGGGACCGGGACTCTGCCGTGGATACGCAGTATTTT	CASSWDRDSAVDTQYF
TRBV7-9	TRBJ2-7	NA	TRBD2	TGTGCCAGCAGCACTTTAGCGGGAGAGCTTTACGAGCAGTACTTC	CASSTLAGELYEQYF
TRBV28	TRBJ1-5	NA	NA	TGTGCCAGCAGTTTAGTCGGGGTTGGACAGCCCCAGCATTTT	CASSLVGVGQPQHF
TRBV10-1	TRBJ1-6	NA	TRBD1	TGCGCCGGTAAGCTTACATGGGACAGACATAATTCACCCCTCCACTTT	CAGKLTWDRHNSPLHF
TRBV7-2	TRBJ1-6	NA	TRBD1	TGTGCCAGCAGCCAAGACAGGGGTTATTCACCCCTCCACTTT	CASSQDRGYSPLHF
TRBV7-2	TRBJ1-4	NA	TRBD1	TGTGCCAGCAGCTCCCAGGGGGCAGCTAATGAAAAACTGTTTTTT	CASSSQGAANEKLFF
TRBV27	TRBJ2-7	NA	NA	TGTGCCAGCAGTTTCATACAGGGATACGAGCAGTACTTC	CASSFIQGYEQYF
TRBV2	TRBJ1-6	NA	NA	TGTGCCAGCAGTGAGCGGAGGACACCCCTCCACTTT	CASSERRTPLHF
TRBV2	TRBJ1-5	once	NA	TGTGCCAGCAGTGACCTTGACAGTACTTTAAATCAGCCCCAGCATTTT	CASSDLDSTLNQPQHF
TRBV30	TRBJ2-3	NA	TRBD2	TGTGCCTGGAGTCAAAGTGGCGGGGGGATCACAGATACGCAGTATTTT	CAWSQSGGGITDTQYF
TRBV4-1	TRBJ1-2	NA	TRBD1	TGCGCCAGCAGCTCTAGACAGGGAGGTAACTATGGCTACACCTTC	CASSSRQGGNYGYTF
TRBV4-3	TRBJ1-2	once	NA	TGCGCCAGCAGCCAAGATTGGAGCCCGGGAAGCTATGGCTACACCTTC	CASSQDWSPGSYGYTF
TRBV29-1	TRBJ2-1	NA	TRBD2	TGCAGCGTTGGGAGCCAGCGGGAGTTGAATGAGCAGTTCTTC	CSVGSQRELNEQFF
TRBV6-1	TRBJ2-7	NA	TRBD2	TGTGCCAGCAGTGAGACTAGCGGGAGGGTGTACGAGCAGTACTTC	CASSETSGRVYEQYF
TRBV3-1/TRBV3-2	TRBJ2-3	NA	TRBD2	TGTGCCAGCAGCCAAGCCGGGACTAGCGCAGATACGCAGTATTTT	CASSQAGTSADTQYF
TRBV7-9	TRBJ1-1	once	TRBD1	TGTGCCAGCAGAACCTGGACAGGGTTGAACACTGAAGCTTTCTTT	CASRTWTGLNTEAFF
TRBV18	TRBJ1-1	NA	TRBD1	TGTGCCAGCTCACCACCGTCCAGGGGGCGGACTGAAGCTTTCTTT	CASSPPSRGRTEAFF
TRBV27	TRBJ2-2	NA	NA	TGTGCCAGCAACTGGGGCAGGGCGGTCACCGGGGAGCTGTTTTTT	CASNWGRAVTGELFF
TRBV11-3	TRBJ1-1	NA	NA	TGTGCCAGCAGCCACCGGAGTGGTGAAGCTTTCTTT	CASSHRSGEAFF
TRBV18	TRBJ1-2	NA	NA	TGTGCCAGCCGAGAACAGGGTTTCCATGGCTACACCTTC	CASREQGFHGYTF
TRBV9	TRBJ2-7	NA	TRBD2	TGTGCCAGCGGCACGGACGGGAGGGCCTACGAGCAGTACTTC	CASGTDGRAYEQYF
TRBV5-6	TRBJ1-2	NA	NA	TGTGCCAGCAGCTTGGTGGGACGGGAGTCAAGCTACACCTTC	CASSLVGRESSYTF
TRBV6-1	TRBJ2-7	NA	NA	TGTGCCAGCAGTGAAGTCAGCGGAAGCTCCTACGAGCAGTACTTC	CASSEVSGSSYEQYF
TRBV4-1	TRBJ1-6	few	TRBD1	TGCGCCAGCAGCCAAGTACCGACAGGGGTTAATTCACCCCTCCACTTT	CASSQVPTGVNSPLHF
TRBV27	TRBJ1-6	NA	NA	TGTGCCAGCAGTTTCCGGGTAGGCTCCTATAATTCACCCCTCCACTTT	CASSFRVGSYNSPLHF
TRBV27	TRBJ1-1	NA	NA	TGTGCCAGCAGCACGACAGCTCTGAACACTGAAGCTTTCTTT	CASSTTALNTEAFF
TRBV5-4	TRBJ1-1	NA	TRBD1	TGTGCCAGCAGCCGCTACAGGGGGCTGGCTGAGAACACTGAAGCTTTCTTT	CASSRYRGLAENTEAFF
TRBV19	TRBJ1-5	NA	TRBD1	TGTGCCAGTAGTCCCGGCCAGGGACAGGGATATCAGCCCCAGCATTTT	CASSPGQGQGYQPQHF
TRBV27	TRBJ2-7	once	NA	TGTGCCAGCAGTCTCTCCAGGGATGGGGAGCAGTACTTC	CASSLSRDGEQYF
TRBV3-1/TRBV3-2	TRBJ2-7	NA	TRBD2	TGTGCCAGCATCGCCAATGGGGCGGGGGTGAGGGAGCAGTACTTC	CASIANGAGVREQYF
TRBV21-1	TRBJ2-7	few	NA	TGTGCCAGCAGCAAACAGGTATACTTC	CASSKQVYF
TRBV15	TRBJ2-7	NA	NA	TGTGCCACCAGCAGAGGGACAAGCCCCTACGAGCAGTACTTC	CATSRGTSPYEQYF
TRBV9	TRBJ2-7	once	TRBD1	TGTGCCAGCAGCACGGACAGGGGGCGGGAGCAGTACTTC	CASSTDRGREQYF
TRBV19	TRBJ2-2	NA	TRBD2	TGTGCCAGTAGTATCCCAAGGACTAGTCGCACCGGGGAGCTGTTTTTT	CASSIPRTSRTGELFF